This T cell receptor (beta chain) was identified during a study of neurological immune-mediated disorders. V was pared by 2 bases and J by 1 base, with 9 bases of the junction left unmatched. The CDR3 contains 17 residues. Germline V CDR1 and CDR2: SGHRS, YFSETQ. This clonotype was detected ten times or more. Maryland, USA blood bank volunteers served as healthy controls. Preparation of the unsorted libraries drew on 2 million PBMCs stored at -80 C. The cDNA was synthesized by means of template-switch 5'RACE, which was carried out with 10-nucleotide random UMIs. Over 180 million TCR-beta sequences from 15-18 subjects came from every sequencing run. TCRdb recomputed calls from the 5' RACE reads with MiXCR, one row per CDR3 protein. The repertoire includes around 50,000 distinct CDR3 sequences, about 25% of them detected once, and roughly 25% sits in the top ten.

Input material: PBMCs. The chain joins TRBV5-1 to TRBJ2-7; 10 bases are shared with TRBD2. This sequence originates from a woman between 70 and 85 years old in good health. The CDR3 DNA reads as TGCGCCAGCAGCTTCTTGGACAGCGGGAGGGGATCCTACGAGCAGTACTTC. It translates to CASSFLDSGRGSYEQYF.